The clone carrying this T cell receptor beta chain has a single count. The antigen remains undetermined. Deletions cut 7 bases from V and 2 bases from J, with 9 bases between. Germline V gives CDR1 SNHLY, CDR2 FYNNEI. CDR3 size: 13 residues. The data are from a study of persistence of HIV-infected CD4 T cells. Study-level findings and limits: TCR oligoclonality correlated with proviral oligoclonality in the same sorted populations. TCRbeta richness was lower in CMV- and Gag-responding cells than in anti-CD3/anti-CD28-responding cells.

Overlapping HIV-1 Gag 15-mer peptides at about 1 ug per peptide per mL were used. Sorting of responding CD4+ T cells relied on upregulated CD40 ligand together with CD69. CD8-depleted PBMCs were stimulated 15 to 20 hours with anti-CD28/CD49d costimulation, CD40-blocking antibody and enfuvirtide. The immunoSEQ assay was version 4, run in survey mode. The method was immunoSEQ multiplex PCR; TCRdb's version includes in-frame clones alone and lacks a portion of them. The table lists under 20,000 clones, around three fifths of them singletons. This clonotype was sampled from an adult woman with HIV who was CMV-seropositive. Sequencing used CD4+ T cells sorted from PBMCs after roughly 17-hour stimulation, obtained from a patient who received antiretroviral therapy. The rearrangement joins TRBV2 to TRBJ1-5; D not certain. The CDR3 is CASTPQGNQPQHF. The CDR3 nucleotides are TGTGCCAGCACCCCCCAGGGCAATCAGCCCCAGCATTTT.